This TCR beta chain was sequenced during a study of T-cell memory formation after mild COVID-19. Using its own MiXCR run on the 5' RACE reads, TCRdb lists one record per CDR3 protein. Of roughly 450,000 distinct CDR3 sequences in the sample, 18% were seen once. This clonotype was seen a few times. This clonotype was sampled from a man aged 18-30 years who had mild COVID-19 (a few samples of this study predate the infection). Cell type and time point are not known. Sample: PBMCs or a T cell subset sorted from them (not recorded which).

CDR3 sequence: CATQGRGPRRETQYF. CDR3 sequence (DNA): TGTGCCACCCAGGGCAGGGGGCCAAGGCGAGAGACCCAGTACTTC. The chain recombines TRBV6-6 with TRBJ2-5; the match to TRBD1 covers 8 bases. Losses at the gene ends were 10 bases for V and 4 bases for J; bases not matched to a gene: 14. The CDR3 runs to 15 residues. Per germline, CDR1 MNHNY and CDR2 SVGAGI (reference sequence).